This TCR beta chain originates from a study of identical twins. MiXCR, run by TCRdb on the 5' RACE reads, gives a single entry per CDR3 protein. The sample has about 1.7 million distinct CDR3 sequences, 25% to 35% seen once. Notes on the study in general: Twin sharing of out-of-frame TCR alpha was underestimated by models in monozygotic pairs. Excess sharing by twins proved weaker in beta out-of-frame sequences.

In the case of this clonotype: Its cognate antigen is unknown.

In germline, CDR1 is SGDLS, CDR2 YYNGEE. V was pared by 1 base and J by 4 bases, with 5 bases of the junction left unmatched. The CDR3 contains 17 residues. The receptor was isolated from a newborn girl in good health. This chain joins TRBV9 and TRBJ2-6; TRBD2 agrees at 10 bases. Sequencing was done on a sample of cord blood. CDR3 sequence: CASSVLAGVGGANVLTF. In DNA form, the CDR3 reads TGTGCCAGCAGCGTACTAGCGGGAGTGGGCGGGGCCAACGTCCTGACTTTC.